The T cell receptor beta chain under discussion was sequenced for a study of response to subunit inactivated influenza vaccine. MiXCR was run by TCRdb on the RT-PCR reads, yielding one entry per CDR3 protein. Of hundreds of thousands of distinct CDR3 sequences listed, around 20% are singletons. The CDR3 runs to 13 residues. CDR1 MDHEN and CDR2 SYDVKM come from the germline V gene. V shed 4 bases and J 16 bases; nucleotides not matched to a gene: 6. This clonotype was found a few times. The input for sequencing was PBMCs from blood, taken roughly 5 days after vaccination. This chain connects TRBV28 to TRBJ2-1; 14 positions agree with TRBD2. The receptor comes from a middle-aged man who received an inactivated influenza vaccine. Written as DNA, the CDR3 is TGTGCCAGCAGTTCGGGGACTAGCGGGAGTCGATTCTTC. It encodes CASSSGTSGSRFF.